What follows are 21 T cell receptor beta chains derived from one specimen sequenced in a study of blood T cell repertoires in COVID-19. Here immunoSEQ multiplex PCR was the method, and the copy in TCRdb shows in-frame clones only, minus some. The table has approximately 190,000 clones, approximately 90% seen once. Sequenced material: PBMCs or T cells enriched from blood (not recorded which). These receptors were collected from a woman aged 35 to 49 in a cohort exposed to, infected with or recovered from COVID-19 (not recorded which).

This chain connects TRBV5-1 to TRBJ2-3; the D gene is possibly TRBD2 (6 bases). CDR1 is SGHRS and CDR2 is YFSETQ in the germline V gene. Trimming cost V 2 bases and J 3 bases, with 13 bases left between them. The CDR3 sequence is 15 residues long. CDR3 in amino acids: CASSFARAGTDTQYF. CDR3 bases: TGCGCCAGCAGCTTCGCCCGTGCGGGAACAGATACGCAGTATTTT.

This rearrangement joins TRBV18 to TRBJ2-7, with 9 nucleotides matching TRBD2. Per germline, CDR1 KGHSH and CDR2 LQKENI. This CDR3 is 16 amino acids long. V shed 3 bases, J shed 1 base, and the junction held 7 bases outside the gene matches. The CDR3 DNA is TGTGCCAGCTCACCCCAGAAACTAGCGGGTTCCTACGAGCAGTACTTC. Translation gives CASSPQKLAGSYEQYF.

The chain couples TRBV19 to TRBJ1-1, with TRBD1 identical over 7 bases. The junction had 12 bases not matched to a gene; V was cut back by 5 bases and J by 6 bases. The CDR3 runs to 15 residues. The germline V gene encodes CDR1 LNHDA and CDR2 SQIVND (reference sequence). This chain's CDR3 is CASSPLRGRSPEAFF. CDR3 in DNA: TGTGCCAGTAGTCCACTTAGGGGGCGATCCCCTGAAGCTTTCTTT.

This clone has a single count. The rearrangement links TRBV6-1 to TRBJ1-5, with no clear D. Deletions cut 2 bases from V and 5 bases from J, with 10 bases between. The CDR3 spans 14 residues. Germline V gene data show CDR1 as MNHNS and CDR2 as SASEGT. The DNA of the CDR3 is TGTGCCAGCAGTGAACAGAATGAACATCAGCCCCAGCATTTT. Its translation: CASSEQNEHQPQHF.

The V call is TRBV19, the J call TRBJ2-2, with 8 nucleotides matching TRBD2. This CDR3 comprises 19 residues. The ends lost 2 bases at V and 4 bases at J; junction bases unmatched: 15. Germline assignment: CDR1 LNHDA and CDR2 SQIVND (reference sequence). This CDR3 reads CASSIPAGVRKGVTGELFF. CDR3 sequence (DNA): TGTGCCAGTAGTATACCAGCGGGGGTCCGAAAGGGGGTCACCGGGGAGCTGTTTTTT.

The chain carries TRBV13 and TRBJ2-2; 7 bases match TRBD2. Germline CDR1 reads PRHDT; CDR2 reads FYEKMQ (reference sequence). J gave up 2 bases and V 3 bases, and 9 bases lay outside the gene matches. The CDR3 spans 17 residues. For the CDR3, the DNA is TGTGCCAGCAGCTTCCGAACCGGGACTATCAACACCGGGGAGCTGTTTTTT. Protein: CASSFRTGTINTGELFF.

This clone showed up just once. CDR3 sequence: CASSQDRHSSNTGELFF. The CDR3 nucleotides read TGTGCCAGCAGCCAAGATAGGCACAGCTCGAACACCGGGGAGCTGTTTTTT. J is TRBJ2-2 and V is TRBV4-2; no clear D gene. The CDR3 covers 17 residues. The germline V gene has CDR1 LGHNA and CDR2 YNFKEQ. Trimming cost V 0 bases and J 0 bases, with 11 bases left between them.

The gene calls are TRBV2 and TRBJ2-3, with a tentative D call TRBD2 (5 bases). The CDR3 loop spans 17 amino acids. The germline gives CDR1 SNHLY, CDR2 FYNNEI. Trimming took off 2 bases at V and 1 base at J, with 16 bases between the two ends. CDR3 sequence reads: CASSEQQRFSGTDTQYF. DNA of the CDR3: TGTGCCAGCAGTGAACAGCAACGATTTAGCGGCACAGATACGCAGTATTTT. Full variable domain (rest looked up from reference TRBV2 and TRBJ2-3): EPEVTQTPSHQVTQMGQEVILRCVPISNHLYFYWYRQILGQKVEFLVSFYNNEISEKSEIFDDQFSVERPDGSNFTLKIRSTKLEDSAMYFCASSEQQRFSGTDTQYFGPGTRLTVL.

The chain employs TRBV19 and TRBJ2-6; D call uncertain. Germline CDR1 LNHDA, CDR2 SQIVND (reference sequence). The ends were cut back, 3 bases at V and 0 bases at J, with 6 bases in the middle. The CDR3 has 15 amino acids. CDR3 protein: CASSISLSGANVLTF. DNA of the CDR3: TGTGCCAGTAGTATCAGTCTCTCTGGGGCCAACGTCCTGACTTTC.

This rearrangement joins TRBV5-1 to TRBJ2-7, with D perhaps matching TRBD2 (5 bases). Trimming cost V 1 base and J 3 bases, with 11 bases left between them. Germline-derived CDR1 and CDR2 are SGHRS and YFSETQ. The CDR3 consists of 14 residues. CDR3 sequence reads: CASSLLTGDYEQYF. In nucleotides, the CDR3 is TGCGCCAGCAGCTTGTTGACCGGGGACTACGAGCAGTACTTC.

This clone was found once. The chain carries TRBV29-1 and TRBJ2-7, with 10 bases that match TRBD2. The germline V gene has CDR1 SQVTM and CDR2 ANQGSEA. This CDR3 contains 12 residues. Trimming cost V 3 bases and J 5 bases; bases outside gene matches: 1. CDR3 loop: CSVEGLANEQYF. The CDR3 DNA reads as TGCAGCGTTGAGGGACTAGCGAACGAGCAGTACTTC.

The rearrangement uses TRBV6-5 and TRBJ2-1, with D possibly matching TRBD2 (6 bases). Germline CDR1 MNHEY, CDR2 SVGAGI. Trimming pared 6 bases from V and 4 bases from J, leaving 10 bases between. The CDR3 runs 13 residues. The CDR3 nucleotides are TGTGCCAGCAGGGGGGACTCGTACAATGAGCAGTTCTTC. It specifies CASRGDSYNEQFF.

The V call is TRBV5-5, the J call TRBJ2-5; D unclear. Germline CDR1 SGHKS, CDR2 YYEKEE (reference sequence). The CDR3 extends over 13 amino acids. V was shortened by 1 base and J by 5 bases, with 9 bases between the two germline ends. CDR3 nucleotide sequence: TGTGCCAGCAGCTTGAGCCCTGCGGAGACCCAGTACTTC. Amino acids: CASSLSPAETQYF.

The CDR3 loop is CASSYSRAGNTEAFF. CDR3 nucleotide sequence: TGTGCCAGCAGTTACTCTCGCGCAGGGAACACTGAAGCTTTCTTT. The J gene is TRBJ1-1, the V gene TRBV6-2 or TRBV6-3; D not resolved. This CDR3 comprises 15 residues. Trimming pared 0 bases from V and 1 base from J, leaving 9 bases between. Germline-derived CDR1 and CDR2 are MNHEY and SVGEGT.

The rearrangement links TRBV28 to TRBJ1-1; no firm D call. Germline V gives CDR1 MDHEN, CDR2 SYDVKM. The V gene lost 6 bases and the J gene lost 3 bases, with 17 bases spanning the gap. The CDR3 loop spans 15 amino acids. The CDR3 nucleotides are TGTGCCAGCAGCCTCCCGGGAAGGGCGTACACTGAAGCTTTCTTT. It yields the protein CASSLPGRAYTEAFF.

The rearrangement uses TRBV5-1 and TRBJ2-5, with 11 nucleotides matching TRBD1. V lost 2 bases and J lost 1; bases outside the gene matches: 4. Looked up from germline, CDR1 is SGHRS and CDR2 is YFSETQ. The length of the CDR3 is 16 residues. The CDR3 loop is CASSFRTGGIQETQYF. In DNA, the CDR3 is TGCGCCAGCAGCTTCCGGACAGGGGGCATCCAAGAGACCCAGTACTTC.

The rearrangement joins TRBV29-1 to TRBJ1-1; D ambiguous. The CDR3 is made up of 11 amino acids. With 4 bases removed from V and 0 bases from J, the gap between germline ends came to 3 bases. CDR1 and CDR2 (germline): SQVTM, ANQGSEA. CDR3 sequence: CSVVMNTEAFF. CDR3 DNA: TGCAGCGTTGTAATGAACACTGAAGCTTTCTTT.

The chain uses TRBV6-2 or TRBV6-3 and TRBJ2-6; TRBD1 agrees at 9 bases. In germline, CDR1 is MNHEY, CDR2 SVGEGT. The CDR3 has 16 residues. J was trimmed by 4 bases and V by 6 bases; bases with no gene match: 7. The CDR3 DNA follows: TGTGCCAGCAGCTCGGGACAGGGTTTGGGGGCCAACGTCCTGACTTTC. The encoded protein is CASSSGQGLGANVLTF.

The J gene is TRBJ2-7, the V gene TRBV7-9; D not resolved. This CDR3 is 13 amino acids long. Between the trimmed V and J ends, which lost 1 base and 3 bases, there was a span of 7 bases. Germline lookup yields CDR1 SEHNR and CDR2 FQNEAQ (reference sequence). This CDR3 reads CASSLVGNYEQYF. Here the CDR3 DNA reads TGTGCCAGCAGCTTAGTGGGCAACTACGAGCAGTACTTC.

The chain carries TRBV9 and TRBJ1-1, with 7 bases that match TRBD1. With V trimmed by 3 bases and J by 4 bases, 3 bases remained unmatched. The CDR3 is 13 amino acids. CDR1 and CDR2 from the germline V gene are SGDLS and YYNGEE. DNA for the CDR3: TGTGCCAGCAGCGGGGACAGCCTCACTGAAGCTTTCTTT. Residues: CASSGDSLTEAFF.

This rearrangement joins TRBV7-9 to TRBJ1-6, with D possibly being TRBD1 (5 bases). The CDR3 has 13 amino acids. From germline, CDR1 is SEHNR and CDR2 FQNEAQ (reference sequence). With 1 base removed from V and 14 bases from J, the gap between germline ends came to 12 bases. The CDR3, as DNA: TGTGCCAGCAGCTTAGAATATCAGGGAACCCTCCACTTT. This encodes CASSLEYQGTLHF.